The rows below give T cell receptor beta chains drawn from one sample of a study of cytomegalovirus exposure and HLA in healthy donors. TCRdb's copy holds only in-frame clones and misses some; the assay was immunoSEQ multiplex PCR. In the table there are 90,000 to 120,000 clones, around 95% of which are singletons. Sequencing input: PBMCs. The receptors here all came from a woman aged 18-29 years in good health and CMV-seronegative. The CDR3 runs from the conserved cysteine through the conserved F or W. D genes are given only for firm matches. Clone size is given for some rows only: seen once, a few or many times, or a class if the clone is expanded.

j_call,clone_size,v_call,d_call,cdr3_nt,cdr3_aa
TRBJ1-6,NA,TRBV7-2,NA,TGTGCCAGCGTCAAGGGGGATTATAATTCACCCCTCCACTTT,CASVKGDYNSPLHF
TRBJ2-5,NA,TRBV7-2,TRBD1,TGTGCCAGCAGCTTAGAGGGGACAGGGACCCAGTACTTC,CASSLEGTGTQYF
TRBJ2-7,NA,TRBV15,NA,TGTGCCACCAGCAGAGTAGCTAGCGACTACGAGCAGTACTTC,CATSRVASDYEQYF
TRBJ1-5,NA,TRBV6-1,NA,TGTGCCAGCAGTGAAGCGGACAATTCTCCATCTCGTTCCTCTCGAGGTCAGCCCCAGCATTTT,CASSEADNSPSRSSRGQPQHF
TRBJ1-5,NA,TRBV1,NA,TGCACCAGCAGCCATCAGGGAAGGGTGAGAAATCAGCCCCAGCATTTT,CTSSHQGRVRNQPQHF
TRBJ2-2,NA,TRBV7-6,TRBD1,TGTGCCAGCAGCTCCGGACAGGACTCGAACACCGGGGAGCTGTTTTTT,CASSSGQDSNTGELFF
TRBJ2-2,NA,TRBV18,TRBD1,TGTGCCAGCTCACCGAGGGGGCAGACCACCGGGGAGCTGTTTTTT,CASSPRGQTTGELFF
TRBJ2-7,once,TRBV5-1,NA,TGCGCCAGCAGCCAACAAACTGGAGGGACGTCCTACGAGCAGTACTTC,CASSQQTGGTSYEQYF
TRBJ1-1,NA,TRBV6-4,TRBD1,TGTGCCAGCAGGAGACAGGGGGCGGGCGGAACTGAAGCTTTCTTT,CASRRQGAGGTEAFF
TRBJ2-7,NA,TRBV2,NA,TGTGCCAGCAGTGAGTGGGAGGAGCAGTACTTC,CASSEWEEQYF
TRBJ1-3,NA,TRBV7-9,TRBD1,TGTGCCAGCAGCGCGACAGGGGGGAGAAACACCATATATTTT,CASSATGGRNTIYF
TRBJ2-3,NA,TRBV5-1,NA,TGCGCCAGCAGCTTGTTAGCGGGCACAGATACGCAGTATTTT,CASSLLAGTDTQYF
TRBJ1-2,NA,TRBV18,TRBD1,TGTGCCAGCTCACCGGACCTGACAGGGAACTATGGCTACACCTTC,CASSPDLTGNYGYTF
TRBJ2-6,NA,TRBV9,NA,TGTGCCAGCACGGACACTGGTAGAGGGGCCAACGTCCTGACTTTC,CASTDTGRGANVLTF
TRBJ1-2,NA,TRBV28,TRBD1,TGTGCCAGCAGTTACCCTCTAGGGGGACAGGATAACTATGGCTACACCTTC,CASSYPLGGQDNYGYTF
TRBJ2-3,NA,TRBV30,TRBD1,TGTGCCTGGACCTCGACAGGGGGGGACACAGATACGCAGTATTTT,CAWTSTGGDTDTQYF
TRBJ1-1,NA,TRBV19,NA,TGTGCCAGTAGTATTGGGGGGAAGAACACTGAAGCTTTCTTT,CASSIGGKNTEAFF
TRBJ2-5,NA,TRBV9,TRBD2,TGTGCCAGCAGCTTCTCGACTAGCGGGGGGGCTGTGGGAAAACAAGAGACCCAGTACTTC,CASSFSTSGGAVGKQETQYF
TRBJ1-1,NA,TRBV6-5,NA,TGTGCCAGCAGTTACCCGACGGCTCTGGGCCTCACTGAAGCTTTCTTT,CASSYPTALGLTEAFF
TRBJ2-3,NA,TRBV7-3,TRBD2,TGTGCCGCCTTGACTAGCGGGGGGTTTAATACGCAGTATTTT,CAALTSGGFNTQYF
TRBJ2-6,NA,TRBV6-1,NA,TGTGCCAGCAGTGGCCCTTGGACAGTTAGCTCTGGGGCCAACGTCCTGACTTTC,CASSGPWTVSSGANVLTF
TRBJ1-5,NA,TRBV20-1,NA,TGCAGTGCTGGAGACCAACAGCCCCAGCATTTT,CSAGDQQPQHF
TRBJ1-4,NA,TRBV28,NA,TGTGCCAGCAGTTTATCCGCGACAGGCTCTAATGAAAAACTGTTTTTT,CASSLSATGSNEKLFF
TRBJ2-2,NA,TRBV7-6,TRBD2,TGTGCCAGCAGCCACCCGGATCTAGCGGGGGGGCCCGACACCGGGGAGCTGTTTTTT,CASSHPDLAGGPDTGELFF
TRBJ2-7,NA,TRBV7-2,TRBD2,TGTGCCAGCAGCCCTGGGACTAGCTTGGGGTCGGAAGAGCAGTACTTC,CASSPGTSLGSEEQYF
TRBJ1-1,NA,TRBV28,NA,TGTGCCAGCAGTTTACGAAATAACAGGGTAACTGAAGCTTTCTTT,CASSLRNNRVTEAFF
TRBJ1-5,NA,TRBV19,NA,TGTGCCAGTAGTATGGGGCAGGGATCGGTCTGGCAGCCCCAGCATTTT,CASSMGQGSVWQPQHF
TRBJ2-7,NA,TRBV25-1,NA,TGTGCCAGCAGTGGAGACACGGCCTACGAGCAGTACTTC,CASSGDTAYEQYF
TRBJ2-1,NA,TRBV6-6,NA,TGTGCCAGCAGTTATCCCGGGACAATGGGGAATGAGCAGTTCTTC,CASSYPGTMGNEQFF
TRBJ2-4,NA,TRBV19,NA,TGTGCCAGTAGTAGCGGGCTGGCCAAAAACATTCAGTACTTC,CASSSGLAKNIQYF
TRBJ1-2,NA,TRBV9,TRBD1,TGTGCCAGCAGCTCGGGACAGTTTAACTATGGCTACACCTTC,CASSSGQFNYGYTF
TRBJ1-4,NA,TRBV6-1,TRBD1,TGTGCCAGCAAAAGGGGGCCCGTGGCGGAAAAACTGTTTTTT,CASKRGPVAEKLFF
TRBJ2-1,NA,TRBV9,TRBD2,TGTGCCAGCAGCGTCTCAGCGGGGGGGATGGCTGAGCAGTTCTTC,CASSVSAGGMAEQFF
TRBJ1-1,NA,TRBV5-1,TRBD1,TGCGCCACCTCAACAGGGGCAGGGAACACTGAAGCTTTCTTT,CATSTGAGNTEAFF
TRBJ2-1,NA,TRBV7-2,TRBD2,TGTGCCAGCAGCTTTGGGACTAGCGGGGGCCGGTACAATGAGCAGTTCTTC,CASSFGTSGGRYNEQFF
TRBJ2-5,NA,TRBV5-1,TRBD2,TGCGCCAGCAGACCGTCCGGGACTAGCATCGAGACCCAGTACTTC,CASRPSGTSIETQYF
TRBJ1-1,NA,TRBV10-3,NA,TGTGCCATCAGGAGGGGGGGGCTCGGGGACACTGAAGCTTTCTTT,CAIRRGGLGDTEAFF
TRBJ2-3,NA,TRBV30,TRBD2,TGTGCCTGGAGTGAGTGGGGGGGGGATACGCAGTATTTT,CAWSEWGGDTQYF
TRBJ2-7,NA,TRBV5-1,NA,TGCGCCAGCAGCTTGGCCGGGTCATTGTCCTACGAGCAGTACTTC,CASSLAGSLSYEQYF
TRBJ2-7,NA,TRBV30,TRBD1,TGTGCCTGGAGTAGGCGGACAGGGGCCACCTACGAGCAGTACTTC,CAWSRRTGATYEQYF
TRBJ2-4,NA,TRBV6-6,NA,TGTGCCAGCACCGACCCACAGTGGTACATTCAGTACTTC,CASTDPQWYIQYF
TRBJ2-5,NA,TRBV7-8,TRBD1,TGTGCCAGCAGCTCTCGACAGGGGGCGCGCCAAGAGACCCAGTACTTC,CASSSRQGARQETQYF
TRBJ2-5,NA,TRBV7-9,NA,TGTGCCAGCAGCTTAGCTCCAGGAGAGGGGGTAGAGACCCAGTACTTC,CASSLAPGEGVETQYF
TRBJ1-5,NA,TRBV9,TRBD1,TGTGCCAGCAGCGTTGGGACAGGGACTTATAGCAATCAGCCCCAGCATTTT,CASSVGTGTYSNQPQHF
TRBJ1-5,NA,TRBV6-5,NA,TGTGCCAGCAGCAAATATAGAAGCAATCAGCCCCAGCATTTT,CASSKYRSNQPQHF
TRBJ1-1,NA,TRBV9,NA,TGTGCCAGCAGCGACCGCAGGGGTTTGAACACTGAAGCTTTCTTT,CASSDRRGLNTEAFF
TRBJ1-2,once,TRBV6-5,TRBD1,TGTGCCAGCAGTTACTCGATGACAGGGGGGCTCTATGGCTACACCTTC,CASSYSMTGGLYGYTF
TRBJ2-3,NA,TRBV11-2,NA,TGTGCCAGCAGTTCCGAGGGTCAGGGGAGCCCTGATACGCAGTATTTT,CASSSEGQGSPDTQYF
TRBJ2-5,NA,TRBV30,NA,TGTGCCTGGAGTGCCGGACAGCCCAAAGAGACCCAGTACTTC,CAWSAGQPKETQYF
TRBJ2-2,NA,TRBV2,NA,TGTGCCAGCAGAGCCCGGACAGTCACCGGGGAGCTGTTTTTT,CASRARTVTGELFF
TRBJ2-7,NA,TRBV5-6,NA,TGTGCCAGCAGCCCCAATGAGCCGCAAGGAATGCCGGGATTCTACGAGCAGTACTTC,CASSPNEPQGMPGFYEQYF
TRBJ1-6,NA,TRBV5-1,NA,TGCGCCAGCAGATTGGCGTACAGGGTTAGTTCACCCCTCCACTTT,CASRLAYRVSSPLHF
TRBJ2-1,NA,TRBV5-6,TRBD1,TGTGCCAGTAGACTTACCGGGACAGGGACTTACAATGAGCAGTTCTTC,CASRLTGTGTYNEQFF
TRBJ2-7,NA,TRBV28,TRBD1,TGTGCCAGCAGTTTGGTCAGGGGGTTCTCCTTCTACGAGCAGTACTTC,CASSLVRGFSFYEQYF
TRBJ2-1,NA,TRBV18,TRBD2,TGTGCCAGCTCCCTCGCGGGGGTCGATGAGCAGTTCTTC,CASSLAGVDEQFF
TRBJ2-1,many,TRBV4-2,TRBD2,TGTGCCAGCAGCCTAGACGTAGCGGGGGCCGGAGAGCAGTTCTTC,CASSLDVAGAGEQFF